Shown below are 5 T cell receptor beta chains from a single sample sequenced in a study of cytomegalovirus exposure and HLA in healthy donors. Both 60 Vbeta primers and 13 Jbeta primers went into the PCR. Only in-frame clones appear in the TCRdb table, and some are missing; sequencing was by immunoSEQ multiplex PCR. Of approximately 120,000 clones listed, 74% are singletons. Sequencing input: PBMCs. The receptor source for this set is a human donor in good health.

This clone showed up just once. This chain connects TRBV6-1 to TRBJ1-5, with 7 bases aligning to TRBD1. Germline CDR1 MNHNS, CDR2 SASEGT. The length of the CDR3 is 13 residues. Trimming cost V 5 bases and J 5 bases; bases outside gene matches: 3. Here the CDR3 DNA reads TGTGCCAGCAGTTATACAGGGGATCAGCCCCAGCATTTT. Its protein product is CASSYTGDQPQHF.

The V gene is TRBV28, the J gene TRBJ2-2; D perhaps matches TRBD1 (5 bases). Per the germline V gene, CDR1 is MDHEN and CDR2 is SYDVKM. V lost 5 bases and J 2 bases, leaving 12 bases between the germline ends. This CDR3 comprises 15 residues. CDR3 residues: CASSPPTDNTGELFF. The CDR3 nucleotides read TGTGCCAGCAGTCCGCCGACAGACAACACCGGGGAGCTGTTTTTT.

The chain has TRBV4-1 and TRBJ2-3, with D possibly being TRBD2 (5 bases). The V and J ends lost 0 bases and 2 bases respectively, with 15 bases between them. The CDR3 is 17 amino acids. Germline V gene sequence: CDR1 MGHRA, CDR2 YSYEKL. CDR3 amino acids: CASSQELSRLATDTQYF. CDR3 sequence (DNA): TGCGCCAGCAGCCAAGAATTGAGTAGGCTAGCCACAGATACGCAGTATTTT.

This clone was seen just once. This sequence joins TRBV7-8 and TRBJ1-5, with a possible D match to TRBD1 (5 bases). The CDR3 length is 17 residues. CDR1 is SGHVS, CDR2 FQNEAQ, per germline. The V end lost 2 bases, the J end lost 1 base, and 15 bases lay between the germline ends. CDR3 region: CASSLSSGGASNQPQHF. CDR3 sequence (DNA): TGTGCCAGCAGCTTATCTTCCGGGGGTGCGAGCAATCAGCCCCAGCATTTT.

This rearrangement joins TRBV28 to TRBJ1-3; D might be TRBD1 (5 bases). Trimming left V 1 base short and J 2 bases short, with 12 bases between. CDR3 size: 16 residues. CDR1 is MDHEN, CDR2 SYDVKM, per germline. This chain's CDR3 is CASSLSDPGAGNTIYF. DNA for the CDR3: TGTGCCAGCAGTTTATCCGATCCGGGGGCTGGAAACACCATATATTTT.